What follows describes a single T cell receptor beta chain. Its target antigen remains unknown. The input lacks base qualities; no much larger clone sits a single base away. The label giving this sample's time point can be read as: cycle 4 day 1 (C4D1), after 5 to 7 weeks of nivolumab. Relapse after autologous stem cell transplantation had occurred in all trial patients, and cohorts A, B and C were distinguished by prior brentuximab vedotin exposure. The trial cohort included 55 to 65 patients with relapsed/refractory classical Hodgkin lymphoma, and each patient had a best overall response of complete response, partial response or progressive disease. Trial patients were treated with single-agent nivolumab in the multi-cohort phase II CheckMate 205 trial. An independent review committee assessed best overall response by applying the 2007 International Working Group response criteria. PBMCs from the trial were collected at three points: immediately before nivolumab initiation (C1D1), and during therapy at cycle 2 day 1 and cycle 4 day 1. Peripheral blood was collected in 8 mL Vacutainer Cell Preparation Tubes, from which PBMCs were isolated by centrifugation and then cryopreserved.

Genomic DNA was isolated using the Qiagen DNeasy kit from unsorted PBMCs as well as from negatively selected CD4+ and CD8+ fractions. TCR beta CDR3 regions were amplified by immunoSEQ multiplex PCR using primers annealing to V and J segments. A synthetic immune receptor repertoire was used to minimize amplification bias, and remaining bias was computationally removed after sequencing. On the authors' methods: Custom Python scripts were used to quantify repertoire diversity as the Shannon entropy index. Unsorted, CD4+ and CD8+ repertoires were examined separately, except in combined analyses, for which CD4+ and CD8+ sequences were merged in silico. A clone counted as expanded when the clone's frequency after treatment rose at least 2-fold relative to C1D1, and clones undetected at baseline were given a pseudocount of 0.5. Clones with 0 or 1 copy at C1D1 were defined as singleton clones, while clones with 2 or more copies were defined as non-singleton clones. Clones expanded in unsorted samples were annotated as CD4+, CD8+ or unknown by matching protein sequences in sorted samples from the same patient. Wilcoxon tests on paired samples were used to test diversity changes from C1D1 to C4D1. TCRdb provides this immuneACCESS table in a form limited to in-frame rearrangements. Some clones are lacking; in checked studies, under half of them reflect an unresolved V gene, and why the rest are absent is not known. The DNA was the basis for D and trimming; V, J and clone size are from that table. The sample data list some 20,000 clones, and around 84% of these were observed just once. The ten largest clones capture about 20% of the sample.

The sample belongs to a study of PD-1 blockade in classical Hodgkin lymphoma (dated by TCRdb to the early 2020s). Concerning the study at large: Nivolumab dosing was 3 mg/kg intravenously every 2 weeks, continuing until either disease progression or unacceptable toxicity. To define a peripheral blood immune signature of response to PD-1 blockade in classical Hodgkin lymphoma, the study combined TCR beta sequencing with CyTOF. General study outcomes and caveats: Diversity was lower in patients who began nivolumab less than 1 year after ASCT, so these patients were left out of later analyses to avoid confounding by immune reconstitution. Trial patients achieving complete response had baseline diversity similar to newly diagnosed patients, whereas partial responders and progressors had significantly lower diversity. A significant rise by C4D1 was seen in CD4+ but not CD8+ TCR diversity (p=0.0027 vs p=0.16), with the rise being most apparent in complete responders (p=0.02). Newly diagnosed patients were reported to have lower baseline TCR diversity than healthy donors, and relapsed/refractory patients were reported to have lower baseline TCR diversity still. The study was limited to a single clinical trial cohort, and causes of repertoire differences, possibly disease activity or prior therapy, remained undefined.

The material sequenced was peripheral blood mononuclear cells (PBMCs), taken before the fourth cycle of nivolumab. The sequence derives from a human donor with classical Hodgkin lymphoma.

The CDR3 has the sequence CASSPARLAGVRYEQYF. The sequenced DNA is TGTGCCAGCAGCCCGGCAAGACTAGCGGGAGTAAGGTACGAGCAGTACTTC. The chain links TRBV13 with TRBJ2-7; 12 central bases correspond to TRBD2. Including the terminal cysteine and phenylalanine, the CDR3 comprises 17 residues. The read is trimmed to its CDR3 DNA, 51 bases read in frame from base 1. Per the germline V gene (reference sequence), PRHDT is the CDR1 and FYEKMQ is the CDR2. Trimming accounts for 5 bases at V and 4 bases at J, while the number of junction bases matched to no gene is 12. Beyond the CDR3, the reference TRBV13 and TRBJ2-7 genes provide the residues; the full variable domain reads: AAGVIQSPRHLIKEKRETATLKCYPIPRHDTVYWYQQGPGQDPQFLISFYEKMQSDKGSIPDRFSAQQFSDYHSELNMSSLELGDSALYFCASSPARLAGVRYEQYFGPGTRLTVT.